This T cell receptor beta chain was sequenced for a study of vaccination effects on CD4 cells after COVID-19. In the case of this clone: Its cognate antigen is unknown.

Data came from immunoSEQ multiplex PCR; TCRdb stores just in-frame clones and leaves some out. Among under 80,000 clones, approximately 74% were seen once, and the ten largest hold around 1.5%. Germline V gene sequence: CDR1 MNHEY, CDR2 SVGAGI. Trimming removed 5 bases at V and 2 bases at J, with 15 bases between. The CDR3 loop spans 15 amino acids. Findings of the study overall: Late after vaccination, infection- and vaccine-induced clones showed marked clonal contraction.

ViraFEST used viral peptide pools to expand antigen-specific CD4+ T cells before sequencing. With around ten days of culture completed, CD4+ T cells were isolated. PBMC were cultured at under 2.5 million per well with approximately 10 IU/ml IL-2 and 7.5 to 10 ug/ml peptides. A half-medium replacement with IL-2 medium was carried out on days 3 and 7. V usage is TRBV6-5 and J usage is TRBJ2-5; perhaps TRBD2 as D (6 bases). The starting material was CD4+ T cells from PBMCs cultured with HCoV-229E spike peptides, obtained before COVID-19 vaccination. The TCR originated in a human donor who received a COVID-19 vaccine. The CDR3 sequence: CASSRNRGGQETQYF. CDR3 bases: TGTGCCAGCAGTCGAAACCGCGGAGGGCAAGAGACCCAGTACTTC.